This paragraph covers one T cell receptor beta chain sequence. No antigen is known for it. Method: immunoSEQ multiplex PCR; TCRdb's copy keeps in-frame clones and lacks some. Of about 120,000 clones in the sample, under 95% were seen once. CDR1 and CDR2 (germline): SGHAT, FQNNGV. V was clipped by 6 bases and J by 4 bases, with 19 bases between them. This CDR3 contains 16 residues. This sample stems from a study of T cell responses to AZD1222 COVID-19 vaccine. Study results and caveats: Increases in Spike-specific TCR breadth and depth were seen after two AZD1222 doses. Repertoires were collected only later (after the peak T cell response had occurred). Reportedly, nearly half of unique spike TCRs recognized epitopes outside B.1.351/B.1.1.7 mutations.

V and J are TRBV11-2 and TRBJ1-3, with a tentative D call TRBD1 (6 bases). The sequence derives from an adult in good health. The sample in question was peripheral blood, obtained on day 0 of AZD1222 vaccination. In nucleotides, the CDR3 is TGTGCCAGCAGTATACAGGGAGGCCGCGGGGGAAACACCATATATTTT. Amino acid sequence: CASSIQGGRGGNTIYF. Using reference TRBV11-2 and TRBJ1-3 for the parts outside the CDR3, the full variable domain is EAGVAQSPRYKIIEKRQSVAFWCNPISGHATLYWYQQILGQGPKLLIQFQNNGVVDDSQLPKDRFSAERLKGVDSTLKIQPAKLEDSAVYLCASSIQGGRGGNTIYFGEGSWLTVV.